This T cell receptor beta chain was found in a study of blood T cell repertoires in COVID-19. Study processing details: How many nucleated cells were present was estimated from reference gene primer amplification. Only in-frame clones appear in the TCRdb table, and some are missing; sequencing was by immunoSEQ multiplex PCR. V, J and clone size are taken as reported in that table, and D and trimming were inferred from the DNA itself. The repertoire holds 60,000 to 90,000 clones, with around 88% as singletons. This CDR3 spans 15 amino acids. V was trimmed by 2 bases and J by 2 bases, leaving 11 bases between them. The germline gives CDR1 SGHRS, CDR2 YFSETQ.

Sequenced material: peripheral blood. This chain uses TRBV5-1 with TRBJ1-5; D uncertain. The origin of this receptor is a woman older than 75 with active or convalescent COVID-19. CDR3 nucleotides: TGCGCCAGCAGCTTAGAGGGTACGGGCAATCAGCCCCAGCATTTT. It encodes CASSLEGTGNQPQHF.